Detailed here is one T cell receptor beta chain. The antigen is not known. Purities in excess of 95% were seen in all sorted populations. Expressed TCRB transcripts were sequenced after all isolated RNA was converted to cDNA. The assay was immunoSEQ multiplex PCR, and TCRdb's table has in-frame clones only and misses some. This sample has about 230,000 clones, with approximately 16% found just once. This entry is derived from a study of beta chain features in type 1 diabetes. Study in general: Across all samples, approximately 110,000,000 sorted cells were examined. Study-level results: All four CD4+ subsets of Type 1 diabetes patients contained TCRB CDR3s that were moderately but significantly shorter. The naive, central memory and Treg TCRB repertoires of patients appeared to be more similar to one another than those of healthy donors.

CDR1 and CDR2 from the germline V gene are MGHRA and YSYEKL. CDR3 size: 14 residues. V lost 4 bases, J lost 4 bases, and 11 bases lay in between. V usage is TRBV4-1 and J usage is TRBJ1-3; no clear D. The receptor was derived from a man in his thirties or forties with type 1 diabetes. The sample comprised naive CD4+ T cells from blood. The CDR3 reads CASSRYGPGNTIYF. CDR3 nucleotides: TGCGCCAGCAGCCGCTACGGACCGGGAAACACCATATATTTT.